This T cell receptor beta chain was captured in a study of naive CD8 T cells in extremely preterm neonates. Study results and caveats: Compared with older groups, preterm CDR3s were shorter, with fewer N additions and less trimming.

Sequencing was performed with immunoSEQ multiplex PCR; in TCRdb, only in-frame clones are kept and a portion is missing. This table holds around 23,000 clones, approximately 89% found once. V was cut by 3 bases and J by 0 bases, with 11 bases left in between. The CDR3 consists of 16 residues. Germline V gives CDR1 MGHRA, CDR2 YSYEKL. A word on this clone: Its cognate antigen is unknown.

Extremely preterm deliveries at roughly 22-27 weeks of gestation provided the preterm samples. Specimen: naive CD8+ T cells from cord blood. The receptor's source is a boy who was born preterm. The V gene is TRBV4-1, the J gene TRBJ2-2; D gene ambiguous. CDR3 region: CASSQIIPANTGELFF. In DNA, the CDR3 is TGCGCCAGCAGCCAGATAATACCGGCGAACACCGGGGAGCTGTTTTTT.